This entry is about one T cell receptor (beta chain). Its antigen is as yet unknown. This specimen comes from a study of metastatic and nonmetastatic thyroid tumors. General study points: Malignant thyroid tumors reportedly had TCR beta diversity that was significantly higher than in benign nodules, in blood and tumor.

The CDR3 length is 16 residues. With V trimmed by 1 base and J by 0 bases, 2 bases remained unmatched. The germline V gene encodes CDR1 SGHAT and CDR2 FQNNGV. TCRdb reanalyzed the PCR reads with MiXCR. The data hold about 40,000 clones, with about 20% observed a single time. No treatment had been given to any patient before thyroid surgery. The V call is TRBV11-2, the J call TRBJ2-3; 9 positions agree with TRBD1. Sequenced: tumor tissue. The clonotype originates from a female donor with papillary thyroid cancer or a benign thyroid nodule (not recorded which). Some clones in this sample may be carry-over from other donors' samples. The CDR3 coding sequence is TGTGCCAGCAGCTTAGTTGGGACAGGGAGCACAGATACGCAGTATTTT. This codes for CASSLVGTGSTDTQYF.